This TCR beta chain emerged from a study of response to subunit inactivated influenza vaccine. Whole-study findings and limits: Few additional T cells are recruited per seasonal influenza vaccination, authors suggested.

TCRdb analysed the RT-PCR reads with MiXCR anew, one entry per CDR3 protein. The data contain more than 450,000 distinct CDR3 sequences, less than 10% of them singletons. A remark on this clonotype: What it recognizes is unknown.

The TCR originated in a man between 50 and 75 years old who received an inactivated influenza vaccine. Sequencing used PBMCs from blood, obtained roughly 24 months after vaccination.

The CDR3 coding sequence is TGTGCCATCAGTGACCCTGCGGGCCCCAAGGAGACCCAGTACTTC. The encoded protein is CAISDPAGPKETQYF. The chain links TRBV10-3 to TRBJ2-5, with a possible D match to TRBD2 (5 bases). From germline, CDR1 is ENHRY and CDR2 SYGVKD. This CDR3 has 15 residues. The V end lost 3 bases, the J end lost 5 bases, and 16 bases lay between the germline ends.